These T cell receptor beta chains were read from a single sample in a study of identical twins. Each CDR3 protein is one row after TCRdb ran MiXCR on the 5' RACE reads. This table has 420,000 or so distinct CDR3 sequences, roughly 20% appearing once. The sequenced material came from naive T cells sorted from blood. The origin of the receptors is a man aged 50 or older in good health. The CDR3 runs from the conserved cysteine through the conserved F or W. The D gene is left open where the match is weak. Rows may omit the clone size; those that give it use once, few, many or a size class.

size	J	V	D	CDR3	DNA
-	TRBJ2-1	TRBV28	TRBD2	CASSFQARGGQFF	TGTGCCAGCAGTTTTCAGGCGCGGGGGGGTCAGTTCTTC
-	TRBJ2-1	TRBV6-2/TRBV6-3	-	CASSYSPVSSYNEQFF	TGTGCCAGCAGTTACTCGCCAGTGAGCTCCTACAATGAGCAGTTCTTC
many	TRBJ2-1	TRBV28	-	CASSLFAPHEQFF	TGTGCCAGCAGTTTATTTGCCCCACACGAGCAGTTCTTC
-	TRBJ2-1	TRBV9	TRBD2	CASSVGTRVYNEQFF	TGTGCCAGCAGCGTAGGGACTAGAGTCTACAATGAGCAGTTCTTC
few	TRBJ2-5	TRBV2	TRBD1	CASSEAPGQPWETQYF	TGTGCCAGCAGTGAAGCCCCGGGACAGCCTTGGGAGACCCAGTACTTC
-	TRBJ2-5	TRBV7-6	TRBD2	CASSLASGGAWETQYF	TGTGCCAGCAGCTTAGCGAGCGGGGGGGCCTGGGAGACCCAGTACTTC
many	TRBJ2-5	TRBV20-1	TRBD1	CSARRGTGSLETQYF	TGCAGTGCTAGAAGGGGGACAGGCTCTCTGGAGACCCAGTACTTC
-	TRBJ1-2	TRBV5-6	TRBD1	CASSRGTGYYGYTF	TGTGCCAGCAGCCGAGGGACAGGGTACTATGGCTACACCTTC
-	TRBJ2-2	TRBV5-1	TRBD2	CASKDRSSGPGELFF	TGCGCCAGCAAAGACCGATCTAGCGGCCCCGGGGAGCTGTTTTTT
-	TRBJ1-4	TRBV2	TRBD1	CASSAPPGQTNEKLFF	TGTGCCAGCAGTGCCCCTCCGGGACAGACTAATGAAAAACTGTTTTTT
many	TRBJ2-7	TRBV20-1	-	CSARDLGLSSYEQYF	TGCAGTGCTAGAGATCTGGGTTTAAGCTCCTACGAGCAGTACTTC
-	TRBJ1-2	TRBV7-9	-	CASSLAGNRATGYTF	TGTGCCAGCAGCTTAGCAGGGAACAGGGCTACTGGCTACACCTTC